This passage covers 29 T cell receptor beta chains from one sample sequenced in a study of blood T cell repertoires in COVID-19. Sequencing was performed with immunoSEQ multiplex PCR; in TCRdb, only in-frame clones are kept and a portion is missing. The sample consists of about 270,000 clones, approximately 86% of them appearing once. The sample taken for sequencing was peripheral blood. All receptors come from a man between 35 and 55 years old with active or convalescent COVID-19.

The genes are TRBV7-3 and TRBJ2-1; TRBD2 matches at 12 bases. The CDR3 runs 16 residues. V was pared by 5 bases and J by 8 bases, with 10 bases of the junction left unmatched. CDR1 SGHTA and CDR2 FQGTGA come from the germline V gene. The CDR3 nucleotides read TGTGCCAGCAGCCCTACGACTAGCGGGAGCAGCGATGAGCAGTTCTTC. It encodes CASSPTTSGSSDEQFF.

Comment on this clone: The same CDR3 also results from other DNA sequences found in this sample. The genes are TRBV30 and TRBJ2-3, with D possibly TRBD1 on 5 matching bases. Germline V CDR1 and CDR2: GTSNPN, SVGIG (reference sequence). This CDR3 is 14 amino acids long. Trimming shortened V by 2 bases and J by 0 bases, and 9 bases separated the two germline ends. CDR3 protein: CAWSLGHSTDTQYF. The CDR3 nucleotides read TGTGCCTGGAGTCTCGGACATAGCACAGATACGCAGTATTTT.

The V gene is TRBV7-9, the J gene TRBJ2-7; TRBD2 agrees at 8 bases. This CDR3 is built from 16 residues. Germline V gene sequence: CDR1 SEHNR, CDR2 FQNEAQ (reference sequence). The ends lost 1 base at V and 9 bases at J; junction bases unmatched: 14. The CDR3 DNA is TGTGCCAGCAGCTTAGTCGGGGGGGTGGATTTGGATTTGCAGTACTTC. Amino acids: CASSLVGGVDLDLQYF.

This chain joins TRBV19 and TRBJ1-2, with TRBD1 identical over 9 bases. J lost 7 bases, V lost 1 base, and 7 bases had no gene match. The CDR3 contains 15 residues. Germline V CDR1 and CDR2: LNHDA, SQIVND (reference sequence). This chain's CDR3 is CASSIATGTGFGYTF. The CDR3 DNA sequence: TGTGCCAGTAGTATAGCAACCGGGACAGGGTTTGGCTACACCTTC. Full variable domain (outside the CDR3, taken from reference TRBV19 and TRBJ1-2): DGGITQSPKYLFRKEGQNVTLSCEQNLNHDAMYWYRQDPGQGLRLIYYSQIVNDFQKGDIAEGYSVSREKKESFPLTVTSAQKNPTAFYLCASSIATGTGFGYTFGSGTRLTVV.

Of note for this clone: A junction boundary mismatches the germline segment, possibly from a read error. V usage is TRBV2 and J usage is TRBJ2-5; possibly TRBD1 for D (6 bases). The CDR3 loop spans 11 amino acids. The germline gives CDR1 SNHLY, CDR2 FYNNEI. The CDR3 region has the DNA TGTGCCAGCAGTGACCCCAGGACAGAACACTTC. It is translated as CASSDPRTEHF. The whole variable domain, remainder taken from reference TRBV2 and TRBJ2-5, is EPEVTQTPSHQVTQMGQEVILRCVPISNHLYFYWYRQILGQKVEFLVSFYNNEISEKSEIFDDQFSVERPDGSNFTLKIRSTKLEDSAMYFCASSDPRTEHFGPGTRLLVL.

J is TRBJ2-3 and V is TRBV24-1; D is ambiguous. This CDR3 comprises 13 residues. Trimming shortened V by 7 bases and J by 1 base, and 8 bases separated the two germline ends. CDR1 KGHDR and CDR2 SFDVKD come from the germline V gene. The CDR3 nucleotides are TGTGCCACCAGCGGGTGGGGCACAGATACGCAGTATTTT. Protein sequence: CATSGWGTDTQYF.

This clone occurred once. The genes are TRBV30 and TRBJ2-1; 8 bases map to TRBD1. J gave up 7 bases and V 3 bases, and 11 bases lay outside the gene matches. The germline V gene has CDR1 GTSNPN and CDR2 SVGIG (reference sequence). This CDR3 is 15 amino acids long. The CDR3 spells CAWRYPGTGWNEQFF. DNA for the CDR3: TGTGCCTGGAGATATCCCGGGACAGGTTGGAATGAGCAGTTCTTC.

The CDR3 DNA sequence: TGTGCCAGCACCCGGGACAGAAAAGCTTTCTTT. As protein: CASTRDRKAFF. The chain joins TRBV6-5 to TRBJ1-1, with TRBD1 identical over 7 bases. V was clipped by 7 bases and J by 9 bases; unmatched bases: 5. The CDR3 contains 11 residues. Germline values: CDR1 MNHEY, CDR2 SVGAGI.

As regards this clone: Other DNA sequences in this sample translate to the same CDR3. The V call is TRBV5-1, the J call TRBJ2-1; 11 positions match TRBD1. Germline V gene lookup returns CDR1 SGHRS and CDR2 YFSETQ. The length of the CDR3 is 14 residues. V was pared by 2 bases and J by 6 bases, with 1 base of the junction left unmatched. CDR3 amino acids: CASSLGTGGNEQFF. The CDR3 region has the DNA TGCGCCAGCAGCTTAGGGACAGGGGGCAATGAGCAGTTCTTC. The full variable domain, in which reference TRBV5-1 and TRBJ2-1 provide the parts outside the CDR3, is KAGVTQTPRYLIKTRGQQVTLSCSPISGHRSVSWYQQTPGQGLQFLFEYFSETQRNKGNFPGRFSGRQFSNSRSEMNVSTLELGDSALYLCASSLGTGGNEQFFGPGTRLTVL.

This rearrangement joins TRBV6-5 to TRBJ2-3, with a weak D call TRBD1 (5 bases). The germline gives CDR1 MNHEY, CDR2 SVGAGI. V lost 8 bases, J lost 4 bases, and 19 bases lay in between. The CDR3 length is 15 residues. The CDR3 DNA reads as TGTGCCAGCGAGTGGGGCCGCCACTTCGCAGATACGCAGTATTTT. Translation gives CASEWGRHFADTQYF.

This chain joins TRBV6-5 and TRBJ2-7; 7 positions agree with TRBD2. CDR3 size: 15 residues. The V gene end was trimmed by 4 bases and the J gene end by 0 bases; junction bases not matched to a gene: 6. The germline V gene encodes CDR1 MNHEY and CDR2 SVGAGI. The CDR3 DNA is TGTGCCAGCAGTTCCGGACTAGGAGTCTCCTACGAGCAGTACTTC. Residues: CASSSGLGVSYEQYF.

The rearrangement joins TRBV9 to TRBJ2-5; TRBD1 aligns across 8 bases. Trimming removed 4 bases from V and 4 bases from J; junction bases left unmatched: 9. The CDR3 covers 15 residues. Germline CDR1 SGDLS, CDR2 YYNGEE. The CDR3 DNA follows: TGTGCCAGCAGCATCCAGGGGGCGCGGGGAGAGACCCAGTACTTC. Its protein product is CASSIQGARGETQYF.

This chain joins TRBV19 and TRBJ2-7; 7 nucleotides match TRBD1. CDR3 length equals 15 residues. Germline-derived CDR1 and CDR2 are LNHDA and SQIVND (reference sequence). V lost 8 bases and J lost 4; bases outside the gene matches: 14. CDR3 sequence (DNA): TGTGCCAGTGGCACCTCGACAGGGATCTTTTACGAGCAGTACTTC. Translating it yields CASGTSTGIFYEQYF.

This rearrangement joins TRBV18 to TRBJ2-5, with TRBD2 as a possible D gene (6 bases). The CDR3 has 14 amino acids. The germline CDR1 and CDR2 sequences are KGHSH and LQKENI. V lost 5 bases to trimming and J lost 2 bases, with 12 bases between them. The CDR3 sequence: CASSDPGVQETQYF. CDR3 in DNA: TGTGCCAGCTCAGACCCGGGGGTTCAAGAGACCCAGTACTTC.

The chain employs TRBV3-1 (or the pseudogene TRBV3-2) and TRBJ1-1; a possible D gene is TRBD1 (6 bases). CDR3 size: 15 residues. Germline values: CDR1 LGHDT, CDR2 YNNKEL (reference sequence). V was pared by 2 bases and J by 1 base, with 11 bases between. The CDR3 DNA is TGTGCCAGCAGCCAAACGGACAGCCGGAACACTGAAGCTTTCTTT. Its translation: CASSQTDSRNTEAFF.

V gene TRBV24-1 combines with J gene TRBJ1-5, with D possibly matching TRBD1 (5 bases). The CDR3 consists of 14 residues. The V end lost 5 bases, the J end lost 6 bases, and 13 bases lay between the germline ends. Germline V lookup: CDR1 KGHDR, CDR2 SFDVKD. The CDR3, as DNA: TGTGCCACCAGTGGTGGGTGGGGGGGTCAGCCCCAGCATTTT. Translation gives CATSGGWGGQPQHF.

In nucleotides, the CDR3 is TGTGCCAGCAGCCCTGCCTCTAAAACCTACGAGCAGTACTTC. It translates to CASSPASKTYEQYF. The chain couples TRBV27 to TRBJ2-7; D call uncertain. The CDR3 has 14 residues. The germline V and J ends were trimmed by 6 bases and 2 bases, with 14 bases remaining between them. CDR1 is MNHEY, CDR2 SMNVEV, per germline (reference sequence).

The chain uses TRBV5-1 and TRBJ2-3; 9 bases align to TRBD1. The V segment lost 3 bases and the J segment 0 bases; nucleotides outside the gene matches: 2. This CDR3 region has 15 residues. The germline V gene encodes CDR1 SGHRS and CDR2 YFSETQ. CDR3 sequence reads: CASSWDRASTDTQYF. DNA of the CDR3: TGCGCCAGCAGCTGGGACAGGGCTAGCACAGATACGCAGTATTTT. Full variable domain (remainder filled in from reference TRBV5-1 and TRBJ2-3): KAGVTQTPRYLIKTRGQQVTLSCSPISGHRSVSWYQQTPGQGLQFLFEYFSETQRNKGNFPGRFSGRQFSNSRSEMNVSTLELGDSALYLCASSWDRASTDTQYFGPGTRLTVL.

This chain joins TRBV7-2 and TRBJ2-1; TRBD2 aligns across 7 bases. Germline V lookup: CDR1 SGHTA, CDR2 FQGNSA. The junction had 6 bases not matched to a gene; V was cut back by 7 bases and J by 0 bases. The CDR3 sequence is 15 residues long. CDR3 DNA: TGTGCCAGCAACCCTCGCGGGGGCTCCTACAATGAGCAGTTCTTC. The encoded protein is CASNPRGGSYNEQFF.

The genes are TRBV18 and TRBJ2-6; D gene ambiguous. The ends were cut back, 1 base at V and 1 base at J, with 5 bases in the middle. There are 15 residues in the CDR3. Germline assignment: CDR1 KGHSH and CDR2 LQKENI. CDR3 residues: CASSPLESGANVLTF. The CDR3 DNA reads TGTGCCAGCTCACCACTAGAGTCTGGGGCCAACGTCCTGACTTTC.

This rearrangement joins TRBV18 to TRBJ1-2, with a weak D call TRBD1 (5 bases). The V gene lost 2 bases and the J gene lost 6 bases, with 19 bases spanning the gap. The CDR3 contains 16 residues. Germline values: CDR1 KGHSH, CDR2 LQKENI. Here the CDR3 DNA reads TGTGCCAGCTCACCAAGGACGGAAGGGGCTATCCATGGCTACACCTTC. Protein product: CASSPRTEGAIHGYTF. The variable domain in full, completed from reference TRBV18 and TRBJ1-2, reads NAGVMQNPRHLVRRRGQEARLRCSPMKGHSHVYWYRQLPEEGLKFMVYLQKENIIDESGMPKERFSAEFPKEGPSILRIQQVVRGDSAAYFCASSPRTEGAIHGYTFGSGTRLTVV.

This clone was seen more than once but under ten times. As DNA, the CDR3 is TGTGCTAGTGGACTTGACAGGGGAGCTGAAAAACTGTTTTTT. Translating it yields CASGLDRGAEKLFF. The genes are TRBV12-5 and TRBJ1-4, with TRBD1 matching 8 bases. Looked up from germline, CDR1 is LGHNT and CDR2 is FRNRAP. The J segment lost 7 bases and the V segment lost 6 bases, leaving 7 bases of the junction unmatched. The CDR3 has 14 amino acids. Together with reference TRBV12-5 and TRBJ1-4, the CDR3 gives the full variable domain: DARVTQTPRHKVTEMGQEVTMRCQPILGHNTVFWYRQTMMQGLELLAYFRNRAPLDDSGMPKDRFSAEMPDATLATLKIQPSEPRDSAVYFCASGLDRGAEKLFFGSGTQLSVL.

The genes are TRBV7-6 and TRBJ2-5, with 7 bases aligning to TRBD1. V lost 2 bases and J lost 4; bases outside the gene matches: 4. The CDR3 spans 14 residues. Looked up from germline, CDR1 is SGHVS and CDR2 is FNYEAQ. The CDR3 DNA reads TGTGCCAGCAGCTTAAGTTACAGGGGAGAGACCCAGTACTTC. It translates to CASSLSYRGETQYF.

The CDR3 here is CASFGGGYEQYF. CDR3 nucleotides: TGTGCCAGTTTCGGCGGTGGGTACGAGCAGTACTTC. This chain connects TRBV19 to TRBJ2-7, with D hard to call. Germline loops: CDR1 LNHDA, CDR2 SQIVND (reference sequence). This CDR3 has 12 amino acids. Trimming removed 8 bases from V and 4 bases from J, with 12 bases in between.

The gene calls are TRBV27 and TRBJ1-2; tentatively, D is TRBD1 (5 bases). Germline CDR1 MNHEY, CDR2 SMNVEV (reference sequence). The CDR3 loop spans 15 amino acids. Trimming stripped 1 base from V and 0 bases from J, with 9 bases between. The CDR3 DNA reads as TGTGCCAGCAGTTTATACGCAGGGACTAACTATGGCTACACCTTC. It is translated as CASSLYAGTNYGYTF.

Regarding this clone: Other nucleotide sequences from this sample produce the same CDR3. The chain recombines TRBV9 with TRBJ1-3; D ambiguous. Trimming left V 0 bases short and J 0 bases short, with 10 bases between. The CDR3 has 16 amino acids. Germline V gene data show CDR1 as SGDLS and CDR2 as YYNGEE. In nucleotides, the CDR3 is TGTGCCAGCAGCGTAGGAATAACAGTCTCTGGAAACACCATATATTTT. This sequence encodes CASSVGITVSGNTIYF.

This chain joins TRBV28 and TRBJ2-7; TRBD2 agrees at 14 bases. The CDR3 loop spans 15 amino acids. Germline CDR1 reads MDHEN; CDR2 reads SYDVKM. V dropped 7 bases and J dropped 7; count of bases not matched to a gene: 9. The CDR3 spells CASIPGTSGSFEQYF. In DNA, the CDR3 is TGTGCCAGCATCCCCGGGACTAGCGGGAGTTTTGAGCAGTACTTC.

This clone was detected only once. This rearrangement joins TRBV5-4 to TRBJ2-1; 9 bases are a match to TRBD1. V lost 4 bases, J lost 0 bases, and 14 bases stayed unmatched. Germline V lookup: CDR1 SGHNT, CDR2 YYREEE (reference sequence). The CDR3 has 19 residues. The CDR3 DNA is TGTGCCAGCAGCGGTGGGGGATTTACAGGGGGCCCCTCCTACAATGAGCAGTTCTTC. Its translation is CASSGGGFTGGPSYNEQFF.

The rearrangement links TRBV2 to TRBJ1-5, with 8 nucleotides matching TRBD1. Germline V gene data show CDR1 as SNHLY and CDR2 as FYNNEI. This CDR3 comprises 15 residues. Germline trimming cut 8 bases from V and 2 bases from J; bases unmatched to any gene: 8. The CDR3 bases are TGTGCCAGCCGGACAGGGCGAAGTGGCAATCAGCCCCAGCATTTT. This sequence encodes CASRTGRSGNQPQHF.